The 28 T cell receptor beta chains listed next were all sequenced from one sample in a study of blood T cell repertoires in COVID-19 (TCRdb year 2020). The library relied on the immunoSEQ multiplex PCR assay. Sourced from immuneACCESS, this table was stored by TCRdb with only in-frame sequences that have V and J called. A share of the clones is absent; for the studies checked, an unresolved V gene accounts for under half, and the remainder has no known explanation. The sample table records about 470,000 clones; 75% to 90% of these occur just once. 0.7% of the sample rests with the top ten. The sequenced sample was PBMCs or T cells enriched from blood (not recorded which). Receptor source: a woman between 18 and 30 years old who had recovered from COVID-19.

The chain has TRBV5-4 and TRBJ2-7, with 7 bases lining up with TRBD2. Germline-derived CDR1 and CDR2 are SGHNT and YYREEE (reference sequence). This CDR3 has 14 residues. V lost 4 bases, J lost 4 bases, and 8 bases stayed unmatched. The CDR3 reads CASSRPGGVYEQYF. The CDR3 DNA is TGTGCCAGCAGCCGTCCTGGGGGGGTATACGAGCAGTACTTC.

Of note for this clone: This same CDR3 is encoded by further DNA sequences in the sample. The chain uses TRBV12-3 or TRBV12-4 and TRBJ1-2; the D gene is possibly TRBD1 (6 bases). This CDR3 comprises 13 residues. V gave up 1 base and J gave up 4 bases, with 7 bases separating them. The DNA of the CDR3 is TGTGCCAGCAGTTTAGGGGGGCCCTATGGCTACACCTTC. Translating it yields CASSLGGPYGYTF.

The V call is TRBV5-1, the J call TRBJ2-2; 13 positions agree with TRBD2. The V gene's germline CDR1 is SGHRS and CDR2 YFSETQ. V lost 4 bases, J lost 6 bases, and 6 bases stayed unmatched. The CDR3 extends over 16 amino acids. The chain's CDR3 is CASSTGLAGVAGELFF. CDR3 nucleotide sequence: TGCGCCAGCAGCACAGGACTAGCGGGGGTCGCCGGGGAGCTGTTTTTT.

The chain employs TRBV3-1 (or the pseudogene TRBV3-2) and TRBJ1-4, with TRBD1 matching 9 bases. V lost 4 bases to trimming and J lost 7 bases; unmatched junction nucleotides: 4. Germline V gene data show CDR1 as LGHDT and CDR2 as YNNKEL (reference sequence). The CDR3 consists of 14 residues. CDR3 amino acids: CASSRGQGSEKLFF. The CDR3 nucleotides are TGTGCCAGCAGCCGGGGACAGGGTAGTGAAAAACTGTTTTTT.

The V and J genes are TRBV6-1 and TRBJ2-7; weak D call: TRBD1 (6 bases). The CDR3 consists of 16 residues. The ends were cut back, 4 bases at V and 3 bases at J, with 19 bases in the middle. Germline V gives CDR1 MNHNS, CDR2 SASEGT. The CDR3 DNA reads TGTGCCAGCAGTGCTGGGGGCGTACGGGTCGGCTACGAGCAGTACTTC. Translation: CASSAGGVRVGYEQYF.

The V and J genes are TRBV5-6 and TRBJ1-1, with 9 bases that match TRBD1. This CDR3 contains 17 residues. CDR1 and CDR2 from the germline V gene are SGHDT and YYEEEE. Trimming removed 1 base from V and 1 base from J; junction bases left unmatched: 8. This CDR3 is CASSLPGQGWRNTEAFF. The CDR3 DNA is TGTGCCAGCAGCTTGCCGGGACAGGGATGGAGGAACACTGAAGCTTTCTTT. The whole variable domain, remainder taken from reference TRBV5-6 and TRBJ1-1, is DAGVTQSPTHLIKTRGQQVTLRCSPKSGHDTVSWYQQALGQGPQFIFQYYEEEERQRGNFPDRFSGHQFPNYSSELNVNALLLGDSALYLCASSLPGQGWRNTEAFFGQGTRLTVV.

The genes are TRBV6-5 and TRBJ1-2; weak D call: TRBD1 (5 bases). V lost 2 bases and J 4 bases, leaving 14 bases between the germline ends. This CDR3 is 15 amino acids long. Germline V CDR1 and CDR2: MNHEY, SVGAGI. The CDR3 spells CASSYGWEGRYGYTF. CDR3 coding DNA: TGTGCCAGCAGTTACGGCTGGGAGGGGCGCTATGGCTACACCTTC.

The V and J genes are TRBV4-2 and TRBJ2-7; possibly TRBD2 for D (5 bases). The CDR3 loop spans 15 amino acids. Germline V gives CDR1 LGHNA, CDR2 YNFKEQ. Trimming removed 0 bases at V and 5 bases at J, with 14 bases between. The CDR3 region is CASSQDWPPGNEQYF. The CDR3 DNA reads TGTGCCAGCAGCCAAGATTGGCCCCCGGGGAACGAGCAGTACTTC.

J is TRBJ2-7 and V is TRBV2, with 14 bases fitting TRBD2. After removal of 4 bases from V and 3 bases from J, the junction contained 5 bases not matched to a gene. Germline V gene lookup returns CDR1 SNHLY and CDR2 FYNNEI. This CDR3 has 16 amino acids. The DNA for the CDR3 is TGTGCCAGCAGTGGAACGACTAGCGGGGGGGTCTACGAGCAGTACTTC. It translates to CASSGTTSGGVYEQYF.

The chain carries TRBV6-5 and TRBJ1-1; 7 nucleotides line up with TRBD1. The J segment lost 1 base and the V segment lost 7 bases, leaving 9 bases of the junction unmatched. Germline lookup yields CDR1 MNHEY and CDR2 SVGAGI. The CDR3 extends over 15 amino acids. The CDR3 is CASTEGASWNTEAFF. In DNA form, the CDR3 reads TGTGCCAGCACCGAGGGGGCTAGCTGGAACACTGAAGCTTTCTTT.

The V call is TRBV30, the J call TRBJ2-3, with 8 bases that match TRBD1. V shed 2 bases, J shed 2 bases, and the junction held 6 bases outside the gene matches. Germline V CDR1 and CDR2: GTSNPN, SVGIG (reference sequence). This CDR3 is 15 amino acids long. The DNA of the CDR3 is TGTGCCTGGAGTCCTCTGGACAGGGACACAGATACGCAGTATTTT. It yields the protein CAWSPLDRDTDTQYF.

The rearrangement uses TRBV15 and TRBJ2-5, with 8 bases aligning to TRBD1. Germline V gene data show CDR1 as LNHNV and CDR2 as YYDKDF (reference sequence). Unmatched junction bases numbered 11, after V lost 0 bases and J lost 2 bases. This CDR3 has 18 amino acids. CDR3: CATSREGERTGNQETQYF. The CDR3 DNA reads as TGTGCCACCAGCAGAGAGGGGGAACGGACAGGGAATCAAGAGACCCAGTACTTC.

V is TRBV30 and J is TRBJ1-2; 10 bases map to TRBD1. Germline CDR1 and CDR2: GTSNPN and SVGIG (reference sequence). The trim removed 2 bases at V and 6 bases at J, leaving 6 bases unmatched. The length of the CDR3 is 14 residues. The CDR3 spells CAWSTRTGGDGYTF. The CDR3, as DNA: TGTGCCTGGAGTACACGGACAGGGGGTGATGGCTACACCTTC.

V usage is TRBV25-1 and J usage is TRBJ1-1, with 9 bases matching TRBD1. Germline V gives CDR1 MGHDK, CDR2 SYGVNS. J gave up 12 bases and V 8 bases, and 22 bases lay outside the gene matches. The CDR3 has 16 residues. CDR3 nucleotide sequence: TGTGCCAGCTCTACTACACAGGGGGCGCAGAGGATGCACACTTTCTTT. Translation: CASSTTQGAQRMHTFF.

This chain connects TRBV11-2 to TRBJ1-2; D unresolved. V lost 3 bases to trimming and J lost 6 bases, with 14 bases between them. There are 14 residues in the CDR3. Germline V gene data show CDR1 as SGHAT and CDR2 as FQNNGV. CDR3 loop: CASSLGGVGHGYTF. In DNA, the CDR3 is TGTGCCAGCAGCTTGGGCGGGGTTGGGCATGGCTACACCTTC.

The gene calls are TRBV4-2 and TRBJ1-6; 9 bases align to TRBD1. Germline lookup yields CDR1 LGHNA and CDR2 YNFKEQ. The V and J ends lost 4 bases and 7 bases, in that order; junction bases with no gene match: 8. CDR3 length: 16 amino acids. The CDR3 sequence is CASSLIPGQGNSPLHF. As DNA, the CDR3 is TGTGCCAGCAGCCTTATTCCGGGACAGGGAAATTCACCCCTCCACTTT.

The chain joins TRBV7-8 to TRBJ2-2; maybe TRBD1 (5 bases). CDR1 is SGHVS and CDR2 is FQNEAQ in the germline V gene. Trimming removed 4 bases at V and 6 bases at J, with 9 bases between. The CDR3 spans 13 residues. CDR3 coding DNA: TGTGCCAGCAGCTCGACAGAGGCCGGGGAGCTGTTTTTT. It is translated as CASSSTEAGELFF.

V and J are TRBV4-1 and TRBJ1-2; unclear D gene. Trimming left V 3 bases short and J 4 bases short, with 12 bases between. The CDR3 is made up of 14 amino acids. Germline CDR1 and CDR2: MGHRA and YSYEKL. This CDR3 reads CASSQRAGLYGYTF. CDR3 nucleotide sequence: TGCGCCAGCAGCCAGCGGGCCGGCCTCTATGGCTACACCTTC.

The chain has TRBV12-3 or TRBV12-4 and TRBJ2-2; D call uncertain. CDR3 length equals 12 residues. The V end lost 3 bases, the J end lost 9 bases, and 8 bases lay between the germline ends. The CDR3 DNA sequence: TGTGCCAGCAGTTTTTTAGCTCGGGAGCTGTTTTTT. It specifies CASSFLARELFF.

The gene calls are TRBV21-1 and TRBJ1-6; the table's D call, TRBD1, has no DNA check behind it. TRBV21-1 is a pseudogene segment. The CDR3 spans 18 residues. The CDR3 bases are TGTGCCAGCAGCAATTTAGACAGGAGCCGCTCCTATAATTCACCCCTCCACTTT. It yields the protein CASSNLDRSRSYNSPLHF.

The chain combines TRBV10-3 with TRBJ1-2, with a tentative D call TRBD1 (5 bases). The CDR3 sequence is 14 residues long. From germline, CDR1 is ENHRY and CDR2 SYGVKD. V lost 4 bases and J 0 bases, leaving 9 bases between the germline ends. In DNA, the CDR3 is TGTGCCATCAGTGGGGGCATAGCTAACTATGGCTACACCTTC. Its translation is CAISGGIANYGYTF.

This clone is a singleton in its sample. This chain joins TRBV6-5 and TRBJ1-3, with TRBD1 matching over 10 bases. Per the germline V gene, CDR1 is MNHEY and CDR2 is SVGAGI. There are 14 residues in the CDR3. Trimming took 5 bases from V and 8 from J; bases not matched to a gene: 6. The CDR3 here is CASSPDRGGDTIYF. The CDR3 nucleotides are TGTGCCAGCAGTCCGGACAGGGGGGGGGACACCATATATTTT.

V is TRBV7-9 and J is TRBJ2-3; D not certain. The germline V and J ends were trimmed by 5 bases and 1 base, with 7 bases remaining between them. Germline lookup yields CDR1 SEHNR and CDR2 FQNEAQ (reference sequence). The CDR3 is 13 amino acids. CDR3 residues: CASSPGRTDTQYF. The DNA for the CDR3 is TGTGCCAGCAGCCCAGGCCGCACAGATACGCAGTATTTT.

V and J are TRBV6-5 and TRBJ2-2; TRBD2 might be the D (5 bases). V gave up 8 bases and J gave up 4 bases, with 5 bases separating them. This CDR3 is 11 amino acids long. In germline, CDR1 is MNHEY, CDR2 SVGAGI. CDR3: CASEGTGELFF. The CDR3 DNA reads TGTGCCAGCGAGGGCACCGGGGAGCTGTTTTTT.

J is TRBJ2-3 and V is TRBV28; weak D call: TRBD1 (6 bases). The germline gives CDR1 MDHEN, CDR2 SYDVKM. V shed 7 bases and J shed 5 bases, with 10 bases lying between them. The CDR3 covers 12 residues. The CDR3, as DNA: TGTGCCAGCACCTCCAGGGGAGATACGCAGTATTTT. Its protein product is CASTSRGDTQYF.

CDR3 protein: CASSYSGRGYDGYTF. The CDR3 DNA is TGTGCCAGCAGTTACTCGGGCAGGGGGTATGATGGCTACACCTTC. The gene calls are TRBV6-6 and TRBJ1-2, with 7 positions matching TRBD1. J was trimmed by 6 bases and V by 0 bases; bases with no gene match: 7. Germline assignment: CDR1 MNHNY and CDR2 SVGAGI (reference sequence). The CDR3 extends over 15 amino acids.

The gene calls are TRBV7-9 and TRBJ1-2; 7 nucleotides agree with TRBD1. This CDR3 contains 15 residues. V was pared by 4 bases and J by 4 bases, with 9 bases of the junction left unmatched. The germline V gene encodes CDR1 SEHNR and CDR2 FQNEAQ (reference sequence). The CDR3 sequence is CASSSSGTAGYGYTF. The CDR3 nucleotides read TGTGCCAGCAGCTCCTCCGGGACAGCAGGCTATGGCTACACCTTC.

The chain combines TRBV24-1 with TRBJ2-1, with 11 bases aligning to TRBD2. Germline CDR1 is KGHDR and CDR2 is SFDVKD. The CDR3 length is 16 residues. Trimming took 1 base from V and 5 from J; bases not matched to a gene: 3. The CDR3 spells CATSDFTSGGHNEQFF. The CDR3 region has the DNA TGTGCCACCAGTGATTTCACTAGCGGGGGACACAATGAGCAGTTCTTC.